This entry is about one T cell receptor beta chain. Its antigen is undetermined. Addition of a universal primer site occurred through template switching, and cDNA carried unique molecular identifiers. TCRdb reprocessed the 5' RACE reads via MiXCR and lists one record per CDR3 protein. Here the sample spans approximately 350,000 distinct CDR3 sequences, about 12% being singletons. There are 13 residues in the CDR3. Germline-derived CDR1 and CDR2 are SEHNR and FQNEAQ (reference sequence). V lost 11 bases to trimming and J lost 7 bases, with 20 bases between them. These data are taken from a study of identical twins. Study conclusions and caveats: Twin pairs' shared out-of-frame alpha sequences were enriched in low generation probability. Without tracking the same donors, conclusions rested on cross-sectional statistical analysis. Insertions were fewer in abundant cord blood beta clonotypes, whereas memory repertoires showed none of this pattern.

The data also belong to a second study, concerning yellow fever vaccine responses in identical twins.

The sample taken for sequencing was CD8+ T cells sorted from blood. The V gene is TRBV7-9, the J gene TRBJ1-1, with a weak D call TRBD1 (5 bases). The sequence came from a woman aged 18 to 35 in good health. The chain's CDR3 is CASTPGGLFEAFF. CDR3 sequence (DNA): TGTGCCTCCACCCCGGGGGGGTTATTTGAAGCTTTCTTT.